These 21 T cell receptor beta chains were all obtained from the same sample, sequenced in a study of Ad26.COV2.S vaccination and SARS-CoV-2 variants (dated by TCRdb to the early 2020s). Libraries were prepared through the immunoSEQ multiplex PCR assay. The immuneACCESS repertoire file appears here via TCRdb, limited to in-frame rearrangements. These files lack a portion of the clones; in checked studies, under half of the deficit traces to unresolved V genes, and the cause of the others is not known. The table for this sample lists hundreds of thousands of clones; around nine tenths of them were counted only once. The ten top clones hold about 12% of the sample. The meaning of the sample's treatment or condition label: some 20 received Ad26.COV2.S at low or high dose, single or two shots; about 5 received placebo; per-sample allocation not given. For vaccine and placebo recipients, repertoires were sequenced using samples collected on day 63 after the first injection.

The sample was peripheral blood, taken in a trial of Ad26.COV2.S vaccine versus placebo. The source is a person aged 18-60 years who received the Ad26.COV2.S COVID-19 vaccine or a placebo.

This chain links TRBV18 with TRBJ2-7, with D uncertain. With 3 bases removed from V and 3 bases from J, the gap between germline ends came to 12 bases. Per the germline V gene, CDR1 is KGHSH and CDR2 is LQKENI. The CDR3 has 14 residues. This CDR3 is CASSPLGLDYEQYF. As DNA, the CDR3 is TGTGCCAGCTCACCGCTGGGTTTGGACTACGAGCAGTACTTC.

The rearrangement links TRBV13 to TRBJ2-1, with D perhaps matching TRBD2 (6 bases). V shed 0 bases and J shed 6 bases, with 15 bases lying between them. Germline lookup yields CDR1 PRHDT and CDR2 FYEKMQ (reference sequence). The CDR3 contains 16 residues. The CDR3 nucleotides read TGTGCCAGCAGCTTAGGCTCGGAGCGGGTCCCCAATGAGCAGTTCTTC. Translated, it gives CASSLGSERVPNEQFF. Full variable domain (remainder filled in from reference TRBV13 and TRBJ2-1): AAGVIQSPRHLIKEKRETATLKCYPIPRHDTVYWYQQGPGQDPQFLISFYEKMQSDKGSIPDRFSAQQFSDYHSELNMSSLELGDSALYFCASSLGSERVPNEQFFGPGTRLTVL.

The chain joins TRBV19 to TRBJ2-1, with 8 bases matching TRBD1. CDR3 length: 15 amino acids. V was clipped by 3 bases and J by 6 bases; unmatched bases: 7. Germline CDR1 and CDR2: LNHDA and SQIVND (reference sequence). The CDR3 sequence is CASSIGQGAVNEQFF. The CDR3 DNA reads as TGTGCCAGTAGTATCGGGCAGGGGGCGGTCAATGAGCAGTTCTTC. The entire variable domain, with the rest obtained from reference TRBV19 and TRBJ2-1, is as follows: DGGITQSPKYLFRKEGQNVTLSCEQNLNHDAMYWYRQDPGQGLRLIYYSQIVNDFQKGDIAEGYSVSREKKESFPLTVTSAQKNPTAFYLCASSIGQGAVNEQFFGPGTRLTVL.

This chain connects TRBV24-1 to TRBJ2-2; 7 bases agree with TRBD2. The germline V gene has CDR1 KGHDR and CDR2 SFDVKD. V lost 4 bases and J lost 5; bases outside the gene matches: 6. The CDR3 consists of 15 residues. CDR3 in amino acids: CATSESGGRTGELFF. The CDR3 DNA reads as TGTGCCACCAGTGAGTCGGGGGGAAGAACCGGGGAGCTGTTTTTT.

The chain employs TRBV11-2 and TRBJ2-6; D possibly corresponds to TRBD1 (5 bases). The CDR3 totals 14 residues. The germline gives CDR1 SGHAT, CDR2 FQNNGV. The ends were cut back, 5 bases at V and 4 bases at J, with 9 bases in the middle. The CDR3 region is CASSPRVGANVLTF. The CDR3 DNA reads TGTGCCAGCAGCCCCAGGGTGGGGGCCAACGTCCTGACTTTC.

The chain uses TRBV5-1 and TRBJ2-7; 8 nucleotides agree with TRBD2. Per germline, CDR1 SGHRS and CDR2 YFSETQ. Trimming at V came to 0 bases and at J to 2 bases, leaving 4 bases not matched to a gene. CDR3 length: 15 residues. This CDR3 reads CASSLGAGVTYEQYF. Written as DNA, the CDR3 is TGCGCCAGCAGCTTGGGAGCGGGAGTCACCTACGAGCAGTACTTC. Filled out from reference TRBV5-1 and TRBJ2-7, the complete variable domain reads KAGVTQTPRYLIKTRGQQVTLSCSPISGHRSVSWYQQTPGQGLQFLFEYFSETQRNKGNFPGRFSGRQFSNSRSEMNVSTLELGDSALYLCASSLGAGVTYEQYFGPGTRLTVT.

The chain is built from TRBV15 and TRBJ2-7; D not resolved. This CDR3 has 12 amino acids. The germline V and J ends were trimmed by 1 base and 5 bases, with 6 bases remaining between them. From germline, CDR1 is LNHNV and CDR2 YYDKDF (reference sequence). CDR3 protein: CATSRGYNEQYF. As DNA, the CDR3 is TGTGCCACCAGCAGAGGATACAACGAGCAGTACTTC.

This chain joins TRBV11-1 and TRBJ2-1, with TRBD2 matching over 14 bases. From germline, CDR1 is SGHAT and CDR2 FQDESV (reference sequence). With V trimmed by 2 bases and J by 9 bases, 6 bases remained unmatched. The CDR3 loop spans 16 amino acids. The CDR3 region has the DNA TGTGCCAGCAGCTTACCCAGGGGACTAGCGGGAGCTGAGCAGTTCTTC. This codes for CASSLPRGLAGAEQFF.

V is TRBV19 and J is TRBJ1-1; D gene uncertain. CDR1 is LNHDA and CDR2 is SQIVND in the germline V gene (reference sequence). V lost 6 bases, J lost 1 base, and 18 bases lay in between. This CDR3 has 16 residues. The CDR3 spells CASRDQTRASNTEAFF. CDR3 sequence (DNA): TGTGCCAGTAGGGATCAGACCCGGGCCTCGAACACTGAAGCTTTCTTT.

The chain is built from TRBV7-2 and TRBJ2-3; D is unclear. With 4 bases removed from V and 2 bases from J, the gap between germline ends came to 4 bases. CDR3 length equals 12 residues. Per germline, CDR1 SGHTA and CDR2 FQGNSA. CDR3 loop: CASSSPTDTQYF. The DNA for the CDR3 is TGTGCCAGCAGCTCCCCCACAGATACGCAGTATTTT.

The chain joins TRBV20-1 to TRBJ2-7; either TRBD1 or TRBD2 may fit D (5 bases each). The germline gives CDR1 DFQATT, CDR2 SNEGSKA (reference sequence). Trimming removed 3 bases at V and 2 bases at J, with 23 bases between. The CDR3 has 17 amino acids. The CDR3 DNA follows: TGCAGTGCTAGTGGGGGTGCCAAGCGACTACCAACCTACGAGCAGTACTTC. This codes for CSASGGAKRLPTYEQYF.

The chain employs TRBV7-8 and TRBJ2-2, with 9 bases lining up with TRBD1. V shed 4 bases and J 3 bases; nucleotides not matched to a gene: 3. Germline CDR1 reads SGHVS; CDR2 reads FQNEAQ. The CDR3 has 15 amino acids. This CDR3 is CASSYGQGYTGELFF. In nucleotides, the CDR3 is TGTGCCAGCAGCTATGGACAGGGGTACACCGGGGAGCTGTTTTTT.

The chain combines TRBV4-3 with TRBJ2-7; D is unclear. The V gene's germline CDR1 is LGHNA and CDR2 YSLEER. The CDR3 is 16 residues long. V dropped 4 bases and J dropped 3 bases, with 19 bases sitting between them. The CDR3 spells CASSPQAFDWYYEQYF. The CDR3 DNA sequence: TGCGCCAGCAGCCCCCAGGCGTTCGACTGGTACTACGAGCAGTACTTC.

This sequence joins TRBV7-6 and TRBJ2-1, with 7 bases that match TRBD2. Germline V CDR1 and CDR2: SGHVS, FNYEAQ. The V and J ends lost 0 bases and 2 bases, in that order; junction bases with no gene match: 4. The CDR3 totals 16 residues. Here the CDR3 DNA reads TGTGCCAGCAGCTTAGCAAGACTAGCCCCCTACAATGAGCAGTTCTTC. Residues: CASSLARLAPYNEQFF.

The sample holds a few counts of this clone. V gene TRBV9 combines with J gene TRBJ1-5; D not certain. The CDR3 loop spans 13 amino acids. Germline values: CDR1 SGDLS, CDR2 YYNGEE. Trimming took off 1 base at V and 3 bases at J, with 5 bases between the two ends. The CDR3 spells CASSVTDNQPQHF. The DNA for the CDR3 is TGTGCCAGCAGCGTAACAGACAATCAGCCCCAGCATTTT.

This clone appeared a single time. J is TRBJ2-7 and V is TRBV6-5; no definite D call. V was shortened by 8 bases and J by 8 bases, with 10 bases between the two germline ends. This CDR3 is built from 10 residues. The V gene's germline CDR1 is MNHEY and CDR2 SVGAGI. The CDR3 sequence is CASETKQQYF. CDR3 coding DNA: TGTGCCAGCGAGACAAAACAGCAGTACTTC.

The rearrangement uses TRBV6-5 and TRBJ2-7; TRBD2 might be the D (5 bases). V was trimmed by 9 bases and J by 2 bases, leaving 17 bases between them. CDR1 is MNHEY, CDR2 SVGAGI, per germline. The CDR3 spans 14 residues. The CDR3 loop is CASTRAETPYEQYF. In DNA, the CDR3 is TGTGCCAGTACTAGAGCGGAAACCCCCTACGAGCAGTACTTC.

The gene calls are TRBV4-3 and TRBJ2-1; D gene ambiguous. Germline V lookup: CDR1 LGHNA, CDR2 YSLEER. V lost 1 base to trimming and J lost 4 bases, with 8 bases between them. There are 14 residues in the CDR3. CDR3 region: CASSQGQEYNEQFF. The CDR3 bases are TGCGCCAGCAGCCAAGGCCAGGAATACAATGAGCAGTTCTTC.

The chain combines TRBV28 with TRBJ1-3; D uncertain. The germline V gene has CDR1 MDHEN and CDR2 SYDVKM. V lost 7 bases and J lost 1, with 23 bases in between. The length of the CDR3 is 18 residues. The CDR3 sequence: CASTSYPPTGMSGNTIYF. The CDR3, as DNA: TGTGCCAGCACCTCATATCCGCCGACGGGAATGTCTGGAAACACCATATATTTT.

V is TRBV3-1 (or the pseudogene TRBV3-2) and J is TRBJ1-1, with TRBD1 matching over 9 bases. Germline assignment: CDR1 LGHDT and CDR2 YNNKEL (reference sequence). Trimming cost V 3 bases and J 1 base; bases outside gene matches: 6. The CDR3 has 16 amino acids. In DNA form, the CDR3 reads TGTGCCAGCAGCCACCTACAGGGACAGGGGAACACTGAAGCTTTCTTT. It codes for CASSHLQGQGNTEAFF.

The chain couples TRBV6-1 to TRBJ1-2; D remains unclear. Per the germline V gene, CDR1 is MNHNS and CDR2 is SASEGT. V was pared by 0 bases and J by 3 bases, with 11 bases between. The CDR3 sequence is 15 residues long. The CDR3 DNA sequence: TGTGCCAGCAGTGAAGCTGGGTGGGAGGACTATGGCTACACCTTC. As protein: CASSEAGWEDYGYTF.